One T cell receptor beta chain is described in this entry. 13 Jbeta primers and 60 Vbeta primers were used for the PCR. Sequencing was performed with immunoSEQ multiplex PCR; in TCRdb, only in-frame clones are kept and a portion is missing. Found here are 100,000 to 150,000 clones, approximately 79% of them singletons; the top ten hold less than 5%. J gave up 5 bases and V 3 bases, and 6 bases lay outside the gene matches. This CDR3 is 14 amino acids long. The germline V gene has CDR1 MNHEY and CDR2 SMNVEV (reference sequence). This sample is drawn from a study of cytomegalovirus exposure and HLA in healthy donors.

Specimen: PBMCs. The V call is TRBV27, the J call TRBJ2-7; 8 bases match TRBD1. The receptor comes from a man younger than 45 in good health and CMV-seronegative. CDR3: CASSFQGALHEQYF. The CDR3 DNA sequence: TGTGCCAGCAGTTTCCAGGGGGCGCTCCACGAGCAGTACTTC.